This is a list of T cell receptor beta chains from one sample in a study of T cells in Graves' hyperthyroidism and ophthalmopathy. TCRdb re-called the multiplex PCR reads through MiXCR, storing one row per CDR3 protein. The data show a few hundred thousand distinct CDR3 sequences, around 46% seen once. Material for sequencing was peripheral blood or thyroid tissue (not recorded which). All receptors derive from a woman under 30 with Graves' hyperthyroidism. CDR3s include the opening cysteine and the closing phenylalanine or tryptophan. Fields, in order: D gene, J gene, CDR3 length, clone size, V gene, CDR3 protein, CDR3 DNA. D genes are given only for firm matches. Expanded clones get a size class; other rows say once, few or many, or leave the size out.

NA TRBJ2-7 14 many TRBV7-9 CASSLPGMWYEQYF TGTGCCAGCAGCTTGCCGGGAATGTGGTACGAGCAGTACTTC
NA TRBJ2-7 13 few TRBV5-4 CASSLSVAGEQYF TGTGCCAGCAGCTTGTCTGTCGCGGGGGAGCAGTACTTC
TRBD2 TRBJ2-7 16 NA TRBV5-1 CASSSELAGGPREQYF TGCGCCAGCAGCTCCGAACTAGCGGGAGGGCCGAGAGAGCAGTACTTC
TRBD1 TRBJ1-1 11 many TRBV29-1 CSVGTGPEAFF TGCAGCGTGGGGACAGGGCCTGAAGCTTTCTTT
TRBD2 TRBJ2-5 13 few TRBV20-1 CSAPVRREATQYF TGCAGTGCCCCGGTCCGGCGGGAGGCGACCCAGTACTTC
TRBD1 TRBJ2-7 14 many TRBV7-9 CASIRGTGAYEQYF TGTGCCAGCATCAGGGGGACAGGGGCCTACGAGCAGTACTTC
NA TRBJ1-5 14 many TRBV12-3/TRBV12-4 CASSFRGGNQPQHF TGTGCCAGCAGTTTTAGGGGGGGCAATCAGCCCCAGCATTTT
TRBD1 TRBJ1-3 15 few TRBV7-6 CASTLTGAEGNTIYF TGTGCCAGCACCTTAACAGGGGCGGAAGGAAACACCATATATTTT
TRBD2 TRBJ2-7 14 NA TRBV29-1 CSVERPAGDHEQYF TGCAGCGTTGAAAGGCCCGCGGGAGACCACGAGCAGTACTTC
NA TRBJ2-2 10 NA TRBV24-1 CATRDGELFF TGTGCCACGAGGGACGGGGAGCTGTTTTTT
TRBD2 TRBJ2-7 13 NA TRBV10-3 CASGTSGSHEQYF TGTGCCAGCGGGACTAGCGGGAGCCACGAGCAGTACTTC
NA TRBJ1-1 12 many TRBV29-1 CSVVGMNTEAFF TGCAGCGTTGTAGGTATGAACACTGAAGCTTTCTTT
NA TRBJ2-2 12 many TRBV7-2 CASSLAPGELFF TGCGCCAGCAGCTTGGCTCCCGGGGAGCTGTTTTTT
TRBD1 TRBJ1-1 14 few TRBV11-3 CASRDRTTNTEAFF TGTGCCAGTAGGGACAGAACCACGAACACTGAAGCTTTCTTT
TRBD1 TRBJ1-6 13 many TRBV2 CASKGTGSSPLHF TGTGCCAGCAAGGGGACAGGGAGTTCACCCCTCCACTTT
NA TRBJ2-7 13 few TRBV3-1 CASSQDAGGEQYF TGTGCCAGCAGCCAAGATGCCGGAGGTGAGCAGTACTTC
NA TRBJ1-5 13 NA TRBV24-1 CATSDLDRVTQHF TGTGCCACCAGTGATTTGGACCGGGTGACCCAGCATTTT
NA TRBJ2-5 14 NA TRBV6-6 CASSDLRVVETQYF TGTGCCAGCAGTGATCTACGGGTTGTCGAGACCCAGTACTTC
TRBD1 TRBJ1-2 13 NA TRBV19 CASRPDRTYGYTF TGTGCCAGTAGACCGGACAGGACTTATGGCTACACCTTC
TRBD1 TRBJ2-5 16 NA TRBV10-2 CASSGPGTGGRETQYF TGCGCCAGCAGTGGTCCTGGGACAGGGGGCCGGGAGACCCAGTACTTC
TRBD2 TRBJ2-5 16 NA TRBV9 CASSSNWGGFQETQYF TGTGCCAGCAGCTCGAATTGGGGGGGGTTCCAAGAGACCCAGTACTTC
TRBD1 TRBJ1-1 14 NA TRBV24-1 CATSDWTGGGRAFF TGTGCCACCAGTGATTGGACAGGGGGCGGAAGGGCTTTCTTT
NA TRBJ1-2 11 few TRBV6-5 CASSFQGGYTF TGTGCCAGCAGTTTCCAGGGAGGCTACACCTTC
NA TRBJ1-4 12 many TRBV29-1 CSVEDGNRKLFF TGCAGCGTTGAAGACGGAAACCGAAAACTGTTTTTT
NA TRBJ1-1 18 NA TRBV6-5 CASSYEQTRWGANTEAFF TGTGCCAGCAGTTACGAGCAGACAAGGTGGGGGGCGAACACTGAAGCTTTCTTT
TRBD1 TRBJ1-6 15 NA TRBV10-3 CAINPGQGTNSPLHF TGTGCCATCAATCCGGGACAGGGAACGAATTCACCCCTCCACTTT
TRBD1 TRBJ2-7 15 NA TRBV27 CASSFTGQGFYEQYF TGTGCCAGCAGTTTTACGGGACAGGGTTTCTACGAGCAGTACTTC
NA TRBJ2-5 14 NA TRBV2 CASSVGPGHETQYF NA
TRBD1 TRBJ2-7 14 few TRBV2 CASSQGALAYEQYF TGTGCCAGTTCTCAGGGGGCCTTGGCCTACGAGCAGTACTTC
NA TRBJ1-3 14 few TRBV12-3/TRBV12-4 CASSLTDSGNTIYF TGTGCCAGCAGTTTAACAGACTCTGGAAACACCATATATTTT
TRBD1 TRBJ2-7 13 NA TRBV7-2 CAGSLGQGEEQYF TGTGCCGGCAGCTTAGGGCAGGGGGAGGAGCAGTACTTC
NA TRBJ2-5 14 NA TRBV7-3 CASSITGDQETQYF TGTGCCAGCAGCATTACGGGAGACCAAGAGACCCAGTACTTC
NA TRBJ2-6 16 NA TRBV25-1 CASSPSSGSGANVLTF TGTGCCAGCAGTCCTAGTAGCGGCTCTGGGGCCAACGTCCTGACTTTC
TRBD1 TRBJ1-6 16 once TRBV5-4 CASSQEGQKRGSPLHF TGCGCCAGCAGCCAAGAGGGACAGAAAAGGGGGTCACCCCTCCACTTT
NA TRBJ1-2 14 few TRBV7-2 CASSLEIARYGYTF TGTGCCAGCAGCTTAGAGATTGCGCGATACGGCTACACCTTC
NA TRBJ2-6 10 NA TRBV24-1 CAVGANVLTF TGTGCCGTCGGGGCCAACGTCCTGACTTTC
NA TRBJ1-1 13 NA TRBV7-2 CASSTGINTEAFF TGTGCCAGCAGTACAGGGATAAACACTGAAGCTTTCTTT
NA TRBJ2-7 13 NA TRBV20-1 CSAFAPGAYEQYF TGCAGTGCCTTCGCGCCCGGGGCCTACGAGCAGTACTTC
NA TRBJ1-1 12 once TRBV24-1 CATRIGAGEAFF TGTGCCACCAGGATAGGGGCCGGGGAAGCTTTCTTT
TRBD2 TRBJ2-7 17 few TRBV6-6 CASSYLRTSGRANEQYF TGTGCCAGCAGTTACCTTCGGACTAGCGGGAGGGCCAACGAGCAGTACTTC
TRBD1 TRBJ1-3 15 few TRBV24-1 CATSDSLTGANTIYF TGTGCCACCAGTGATTCGTTGACAGGGGCAAACACCATATATTTT
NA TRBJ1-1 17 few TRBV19 CASSMRGLMIIGTEAFF TGTGCCAGTAGTATGAGGGGCCTGATGATTATTGGCACTGAAGCTTTCTTT
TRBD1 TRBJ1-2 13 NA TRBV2 CASSEGQAYGYTF TGTGCCAGCAGTGAGGGACAGGCCTATGGCTACACCTTC
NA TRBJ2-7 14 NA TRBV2 CASSEGGRGYEQYF TGTGCCAGCAGCGAAGGGGGGCGCGGGTACGAGCAGTACTTC
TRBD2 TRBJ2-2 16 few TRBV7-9 CASSPAGRDNTGELFF TGTGCCAGCAGCCCCGCCGGGAGGGATAACACCGGGGAGCTGTTTTTT
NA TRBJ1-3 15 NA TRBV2 CASSLGTNSGNTIYF TGTGCCAGCAGTTTGGGGACGAACTCTGGAAACACCATATATTTT
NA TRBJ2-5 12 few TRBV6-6 CASHRGQETQYF TGTGCCAGCCACCGGGGTCAAGAGACCCAGTACTTC
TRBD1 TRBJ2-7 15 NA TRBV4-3 CASSQRDSSPYEQYF TGCGCCAGCAGCCAAAGGGACAGCTCACCCTACGAGCAGTACTTC
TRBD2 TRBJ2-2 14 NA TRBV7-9 CASSLVSGTGELFF TGTGCCAGCAGCTTAGTTAGCGGGACCGGGGAGCTGTTTTTT
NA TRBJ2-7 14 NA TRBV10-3 CASSYSWIHYEQYF TGTGCCAGCAGTTACTCCTGGATCCACTACGAGCAGTACTTC
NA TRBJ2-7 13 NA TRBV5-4 CAWSVGGSYEQYF TGTGCCTGGAGTGTGGGAGGCTCCTACGAGCAGTACTTC
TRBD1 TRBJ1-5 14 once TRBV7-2 CASSLGAGGEPQHF TGTGCCAGCAGCTTAGGGGCAGGGGGCGAGCCCCAGCATTTT
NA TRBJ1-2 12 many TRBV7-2 CASSPDVYGYTF TGTGCCAGCAGCCCGGACGTCTATGGCTACACCTTC
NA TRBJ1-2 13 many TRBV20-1 CSASTGWVYGYTF TGCAGTGCTAGTACAGGCTGGGTCTATGGCTACACCTTC
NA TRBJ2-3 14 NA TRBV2 CASSESRTTHTQYF TGTGCCAGCAGTGAATCCAGGACTACACATACGCAGTATTTT
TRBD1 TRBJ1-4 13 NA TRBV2 CASSEGQGEKLFF TGTGCCAGCAGCGAAGGACAGGGAGAAAAACTGTTTTTT
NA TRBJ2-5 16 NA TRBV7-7 CASSPLGDSPKETQYF TGTGCTAGCAGCCCCCTCGGAGACTCTCCAAAAGAGACCCAGTACTTC